This T cell receptor (beta chain) comes out of a study of read filtering for tumor transcriptome and immune sequencing. About the research overall: Per sample, TCR-region reads ranged about 3.5 to 11 million by IR-seq, roughly 80 to 1273 by RNA-seq.

Overall study results and limits: In IR-seq, single-read clonotypes were roughly 80% of clonotypes but around 4% of reads. Without single-read clonotypes, shared clonotype proportions correlated more between IR-seq and RNA-seq.

Molecular barcoded adaptors covering alpha/delta and beta/gamma chains were used on 400 ng RNA. TCRdb reanalysed the reads using MiXCR and keeps one entry per CDR3 protein. The sample lists more than 35,000 distinct CDR3 sequences; 10% to 15% were seen once. V lost 11 bases and J 1 base, leaving 16 bases between the germline ends. The CDR3 has 14 amino acids. CDR1 is ENHRY and CDR2 is SYGVKD in the germline V gene. In this sample, this clonotype turned up many times. The antigen is undetermined. The V call is TRBV10-3, the J call TRBJ2-3; D may be TRBD1 or TRBD2 (5 bases each). This TCR came from a donor aged 40 or over with multiple myeloma. The source material was a population of CD138-negative cells sorted from bone marrow. CDR3 region: CAAHGAGRTDTQYF. CDR3 nucleotide sequence: TGTGCCGCCCACGGGGCCGGCCGCACAGATACGCAGTATTTT.